This T cell receptor beta chain was identified during a study of identical twins. Study-wide results and limits: Cord blood's abundant beta clonotypes had fewer insertions, unlike memory repertoires.

To note about this clonotype: Its antigen is unknown.

There were only healthy Caucasians among the donors. From germline, CDR1 is DFQATT and CDR2 SNEGSKA (reference sequence). The V and J ends lost 6 bases and 6 bases respectively, with 18 bases between them. This CDR3 comprises 13 residues. Carrying unique molecular identifiers, the cDNA also gained a universal primer site through template switching. TCRdb reprocessed the 5' RACE reads via MiXCR and lists one record per CDR3 protein. The table lists 650,000 to 800,000 distinct CDR3 sequences, roughly 8% of them singletons. These sequences were also reported in another study, on yellow fever vaccine responses in identical twins.

This chain connects TRBV20-1 to TRBJ2-7; either TRBD1 or TRBD2 may supply D (5 bases each). The sample was PBMCs. The receptor was isolated from a woman in her late teens or twenties in good health. The CDR3 DNA follows: TGCAGTGCAGCGGCGGTGGGGCGCAGCGAGCAGTACTTC. Protein sequence: CSAAAVGRSEQYF.